The clone carrying this T cell receptor (beta chain) was seen at least ten times. Its antigen remains unidentified. This record belongs to a study of human T cells and chemical hapten exposure. Looking at the study overall: Upper inner arm skin measuring about 2 cm by about 2 cm received 2% DPC for sensitization. All patients underwent weekly scalp dosing with diphenylcyclopropenone for the full roughly 25-week study. Overall study findings and caveats: Expanded TCRs made up significantly more big CDR3 similarity clusters than controls did.

V lost 5 bases and J 7 bases, leaving 9 bases between the germline ends. The length of the CDR3 is 12 residues. Germline V gene sequence: CDR1 SGHNT, CDR2 YENEEA. What the library attached to individual cDNA molecules were unique molecular identifiers. TCRdb itself ran the RACE reads through MiXCR, one entry per CDR3 protein. The sample includes roughly 360,000 distinct CDR3 sequences, around 4.8% of them seen just once. Noted time point: patch test 1, 2 weeks after DPC sensitization. This sample's treatment: therapeutic diphenylcyclopropenone sensitization with weekly scalp DPC. This clonotype was sampled from a woman in her forties or fifties with alopecia areata. Some clones in this sample may be carry-over from other donors' samples. The material sequenced was whole blood, taken in connection with sensitization to the hapten diphenylcyclopropenone (DPC). The chain carries TRBV11-3 and TRBJ2-1; D gene uncertain. CDR3 nucleotide sequence: TGTGCCAGCAGCACGGGCATAAATGAGCAGTTCTTC. This gives the protein CASSTGINEQFF.